What follows are 12 T cell receptor beta chains derived from one specimen sequenced in a study of blood T cell repertoires in COVID-19 (dated by TCRdb to 2018 to 2021). Library creation used the immunoSEQ multiplex PCR assay. TCRdb mirrors the immuneACCESS table, restricted to in-frame sequences. Some clones are absent from its copies; in checked studies, under half trace to an unresolved V gene, and the reason for the others is unknown. The sample contains around 250,000 clones, more than 75% of them found a single time. The top ten constitute under 2% of the sample. Sequencing used PBMCs or T cells enriched from blood (not recorded which). Receptor source: a woman between 45 and 65 years old who had recovered from COVID-19.

J is TRBJ1-1 and V is TRBV30; perhaps TRBD1 as D (6 bases). CDR1 and CDR2 from the germline V gene are GTSNPN and SVGIG (reference sequence). Between the trimmed V and J ends, which lost 3 bases and 3 bases, there was a span of 14 bases. The CDR3 contains 14 residues. The CDR3 nucleotides are TGTGCCTGGAGGAAGGGGGGGGTGGACACTGAAGCTTTCTTT. The encoded protein is CAWRKGGVDTEAFF.

This sequence joins TRBV7-9 and TRBJ2-7; 14 nucleotides align to TRBD2. The CDR3 is made up of 16 amino acids. CDR1 is SEHNR and CDR2 is FQNEAQ in the germline V gene (reference sequence). V was clipped by 4 bases and J by 5 bases; unmatched bases: 7. CDR3 region: CASSSRLAGGPNEQYF. CDR3 coding DNA: TGTGCCAGCAGCTCTCGACTAGCGGGAGGGCCCAACGAGCAGTACTTC.

CDR3 region: CASKGPVDGYTF. In DNA, the CDR3 is TGTGCCAGCAAGGGGCCAGTGGATGGCTACACCTTC. The rearrangement links TRBV9 to TRBJ1-2, with D possibly being TRBD1 (5 bases). CDR3 length equals 12 residues. The germline V gene has CDR1 SGDLS and CDR2 YYNGEE. Trimming removed 6 bases from V and 6 bases from J, with 12 bases in between.

This rearrangement joins TRBV28 to TRBJ1-6; a weak D match, TRBD1 (6 bases). The germline V gene has CDR1 MDHEN and CDR2 SYDVKM. Deletions cut 5 bases from V and 7 bases from J, with 18 bases between. CDR3 size: 16 residues. The CDR3 nucleotides are TGTGCCAGCAGTGGGGGAGGGGGTCGCGGAAATTCACCCCTCCACTTT. Translation: CASSGGGGRGNSPLHF.

The V and J genes are TRBV7-2 and TRBJ2-7; D is unclear. The CDR3 has 14 amino acids. The germline CDR1 and CDR2 sequences are SGHTA and FQGNSA. The V end was cut by 5 bases, the J end by 4 bases, with 15 bases between. The CDR3 reads CASSPSPHMYEQYF. CDR3 coding DNA: TGTGCCAGCAGCCCATCCCCCCACATGTACGAGCAGTACTTC.

The V gene is TRBV27, the J gene TRBJ2-1; D is perhaps TRBD1 (5 bases). CDR3 length: 14 residues. The germline gives CDR1 MNHEY, CDR2 SMNVEV (reference sequence). The ends were cut back, 3 bases at V and 3 bases at J, with 9 bases in the middle. CDR3 protein: CASSFYDSYNEQFF. CDR3 DNA sequence: TGTGCCAGCAGTTTTTATGACAGCTACAATGAGCAGTTCTTC.

This clone was counted once. The chain has TRBV5-6 and TRBJ1-6; D is undetermined. Between the trimmed V and J ends, which lost 0 bases and 8 bases, there was a span of 6 bases. The CDR3 has 13 residues. Germline assignment: CDR1 SGHDT and CDR2 YYEEEE. The CDR3 coding sequence is TGTGCCAGCAGCTTGGGAGCCCATTCACCCCTCCACTTT. Protein: CASSLGAHSPLHF.

V usage is TRBV4-1 and J usage is TRBJ1-3, with 8 bases aligning to TRBD1. The CDR3 loop spans 15 amino acids. Germline CDR1 and CDR2: MGHRA and YSYEKL. V was clipped by 4 bases and J by 4 bases; unmatched bases: 6. The CDR3 loop reads CASSREGQEGNTIYF. In DNA, the CDR3 is TGCGCCAGCAGCCGGGAGGGACAGGAGGGAAACACCATATATTTT.

The gene calls are TRBV19 and TRBJ2-2; 9 bases are a match to TRBD2. Per the germline V gene, CDR1 is LNHDA and CDR2 is SQIVND (reference sequence). The CDR3 runs to 15 residues. V lost 8 bases to trimming and J lost 0 bases; unmatched junction nucleotides: 4. The CDR3 bases are TGTGCCAGTCGAGCTAGCGGGACGAACACCGGGGAGCTGTTTTTT. Translating it yields CASRASGTNTGELFF.

The chain couples TRBV9 to TRBJ1-2, with 9 bases identical to TRBD1. Per germline, CDR1 SGDLS and CDR2 YYNGEE. The CDR3 is 16 residues long. Trimming took 4 bases from V and 7 from J; bases not matched to a gene: 14. As DNA, the CDR3 is TGTGCCAGCAGCTTTCGACCGGGACAGGGCGTTCTTGGCTACACCTTC. Translated: CASSFRPGQGVLGYTF.

The chain couples TRBV5-1 to TRBJ2-4, with TRBD2 as a possible D gene (5 bases). Germline CDR1 and CDR2: SGHRS and YFSETQ. Trimming removed 4 bases at V and 0 bases at J, with 14 bases between. The CDR3 extends over 16 amino acids. The CDR3 nucleotides are TGCGCCAGCAGCCCCGGGGATACTTTAGCCAAAAACATTCAGTACTTC. Translating it yields CASSPGDTLAKNIQYF.

The V gene is TRBV7-9, the J gene TRBJ2-3, with TRBD2 as a possible D gene (6 bases). The V gene lost 0 bases and the J gene lost 2 bases, with 15 bases spanning the gap. Per germline, CDR1 SEHNR and CDR2 FQNEAQ (reference sequence). The CDR3 is made up of 17 amino acids. The CDR3 nucleotides are TGTGCCAGCAGCTTAGCGGTAATAGCGGATATCACAGATACGCAGTATTTT. Translation: CASSLAVIADITDTQYF.